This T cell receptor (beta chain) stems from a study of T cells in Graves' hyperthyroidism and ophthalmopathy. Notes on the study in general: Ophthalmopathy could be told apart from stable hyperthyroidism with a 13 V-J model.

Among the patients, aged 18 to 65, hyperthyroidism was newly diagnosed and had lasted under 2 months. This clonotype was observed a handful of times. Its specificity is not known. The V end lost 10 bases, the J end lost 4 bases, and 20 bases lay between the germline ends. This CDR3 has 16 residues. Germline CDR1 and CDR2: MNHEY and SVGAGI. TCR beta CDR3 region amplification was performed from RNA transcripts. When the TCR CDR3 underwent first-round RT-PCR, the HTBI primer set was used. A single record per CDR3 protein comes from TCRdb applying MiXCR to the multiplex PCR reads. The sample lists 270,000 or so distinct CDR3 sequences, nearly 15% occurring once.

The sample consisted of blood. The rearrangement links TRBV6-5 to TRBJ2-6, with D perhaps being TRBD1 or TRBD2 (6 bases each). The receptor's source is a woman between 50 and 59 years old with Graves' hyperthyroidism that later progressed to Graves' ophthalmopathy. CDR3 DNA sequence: TGTGCCACCAGGCCATGGGGGCGGGGAGGGGCCAACGTCCTGACTTTC. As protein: CATRPWGRGGANVLTF.